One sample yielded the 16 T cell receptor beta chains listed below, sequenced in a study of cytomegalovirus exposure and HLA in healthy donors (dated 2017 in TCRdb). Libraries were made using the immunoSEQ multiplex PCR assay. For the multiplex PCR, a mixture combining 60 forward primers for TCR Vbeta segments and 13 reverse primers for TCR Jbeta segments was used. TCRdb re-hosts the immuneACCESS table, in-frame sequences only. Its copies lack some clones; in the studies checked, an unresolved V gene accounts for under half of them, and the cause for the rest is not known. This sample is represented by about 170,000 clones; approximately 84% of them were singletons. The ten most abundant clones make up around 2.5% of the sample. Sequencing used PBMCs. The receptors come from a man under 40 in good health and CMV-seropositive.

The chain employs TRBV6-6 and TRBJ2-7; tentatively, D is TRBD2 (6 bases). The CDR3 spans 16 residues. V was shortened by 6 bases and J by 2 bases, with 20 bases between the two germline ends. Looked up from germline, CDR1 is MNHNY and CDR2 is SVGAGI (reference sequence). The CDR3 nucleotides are TGTGCCAGCAGCTCTCCTAGCGAATCGGGCACCTACGAGCAGTACTTC. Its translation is CASSSPSESGTYEQYF.

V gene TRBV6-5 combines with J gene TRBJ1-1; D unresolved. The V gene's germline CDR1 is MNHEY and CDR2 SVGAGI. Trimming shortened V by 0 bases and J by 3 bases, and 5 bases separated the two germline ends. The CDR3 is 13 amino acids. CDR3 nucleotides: TGTGCCAGCAGTTACTCGCCGGACACTGAAGCTTTCTTT. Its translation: CASSYSPDTEAFF.

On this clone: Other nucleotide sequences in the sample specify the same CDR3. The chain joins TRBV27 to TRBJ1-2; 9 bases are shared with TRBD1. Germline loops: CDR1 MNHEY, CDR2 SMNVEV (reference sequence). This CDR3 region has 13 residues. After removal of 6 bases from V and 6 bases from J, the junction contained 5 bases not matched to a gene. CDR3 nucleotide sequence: TGTGCCAGCAGAAATACAGGGGGCCATGGCTACACCTTC. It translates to CASRNTGGHGYTF.

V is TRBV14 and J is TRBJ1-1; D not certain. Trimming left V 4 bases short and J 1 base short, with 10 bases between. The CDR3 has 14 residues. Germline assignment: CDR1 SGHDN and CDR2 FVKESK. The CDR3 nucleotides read TGTGCCAGCAGCCGCCTCGGTGGGAACACTGAAGCTTTCTTT. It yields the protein CASSRLGGNTEAFF. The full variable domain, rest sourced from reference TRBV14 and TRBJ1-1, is EAGVTQFPSHSVIEKGQTVTLRCDPISGHDNLYWYRRVMGKEIKFLLHFVKESKQDESGMPNNRFLAERTGGTYSTLKVQPAELEDSGVYFCASSRLGGNTEAFFGQGTRLTVV.

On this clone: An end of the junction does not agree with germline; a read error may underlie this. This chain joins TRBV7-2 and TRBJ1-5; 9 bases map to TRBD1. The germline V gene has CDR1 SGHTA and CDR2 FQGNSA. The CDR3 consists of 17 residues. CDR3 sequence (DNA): TGTGCCGGCAGCTTAGGGGACAGGGCGAATAGCAATCAGCCCCAGCATTTT. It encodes CAGSLGDRANSNQPQHF.

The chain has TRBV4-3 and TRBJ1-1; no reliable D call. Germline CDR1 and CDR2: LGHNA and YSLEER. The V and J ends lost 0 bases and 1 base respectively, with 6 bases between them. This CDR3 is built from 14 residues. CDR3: CASSQEIRNTEAFF. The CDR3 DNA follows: TGCGCCAGCAGCCAAGAAATCCGGAACACTGAAGCTTTCTTT.

CDR3 sequence (DNA): TGTGCCAGCAGCCCCTTGAGGCTAGCGGGCACAGATACGCAGTATTTT. It encodes CASSPLRLAGTDTQYF. V and J are TRBV11-2 and TRBJ2-3, with 7 bases fitting TRBD2. The ends lost 5 bases at V and 1 base at J; junction bases unmatched: 9. There are 16 residues in the CDR3. Germline CDR1 SGHAT, CDR2 FQNNGV.

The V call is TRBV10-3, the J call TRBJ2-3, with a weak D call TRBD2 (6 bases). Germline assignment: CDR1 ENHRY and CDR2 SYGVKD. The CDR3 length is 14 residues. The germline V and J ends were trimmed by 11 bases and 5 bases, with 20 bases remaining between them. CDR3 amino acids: CAAALGGPEDTQYF. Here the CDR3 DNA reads TGTGCCGCCGCCCTAGGAGGGCCGGAAGATACGCAGTATTTT.

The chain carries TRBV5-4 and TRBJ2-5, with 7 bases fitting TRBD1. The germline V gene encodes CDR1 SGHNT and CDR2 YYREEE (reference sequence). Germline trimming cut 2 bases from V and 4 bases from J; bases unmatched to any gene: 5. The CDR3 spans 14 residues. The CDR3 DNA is TGTGCCAGCAGCTTCGCGGCAGGGGGAGAGACCCAGTACTTC. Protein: CASSFAAGGETQYF.

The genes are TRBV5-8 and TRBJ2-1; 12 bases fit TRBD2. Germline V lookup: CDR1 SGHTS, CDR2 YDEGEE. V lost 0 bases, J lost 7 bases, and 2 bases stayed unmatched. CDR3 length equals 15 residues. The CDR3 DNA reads TGTGCCAGCAGCTTGGGACTAGCGGGAGTGAATGAGCAGTTCTTC. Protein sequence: CASSLGLAGVNEQFF.

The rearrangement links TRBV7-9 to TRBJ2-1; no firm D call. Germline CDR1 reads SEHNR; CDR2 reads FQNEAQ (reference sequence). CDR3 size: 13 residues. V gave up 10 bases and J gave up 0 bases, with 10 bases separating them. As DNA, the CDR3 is TGTGCCACCCTGACACTCTCCTACAATGAGCAGTTCTTC. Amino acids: CATLTLSYNEQFF.

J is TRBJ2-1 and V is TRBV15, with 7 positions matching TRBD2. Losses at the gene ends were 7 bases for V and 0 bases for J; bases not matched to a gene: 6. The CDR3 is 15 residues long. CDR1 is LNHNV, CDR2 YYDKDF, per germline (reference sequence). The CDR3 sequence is CATTLGRASYNEQFF. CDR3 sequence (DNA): TGTGCCACCACCCTGGGGAGGGCCTCCTACAATGAGCAGTTCTTC.

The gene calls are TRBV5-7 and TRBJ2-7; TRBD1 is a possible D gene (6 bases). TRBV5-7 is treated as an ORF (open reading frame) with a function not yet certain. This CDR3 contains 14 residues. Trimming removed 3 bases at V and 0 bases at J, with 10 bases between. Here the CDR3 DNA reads TGTGCCAGCAGCTGCGGACAGAGCTCCTACGAGCAGTACGTC. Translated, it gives CASSCGQSSYEQYV.

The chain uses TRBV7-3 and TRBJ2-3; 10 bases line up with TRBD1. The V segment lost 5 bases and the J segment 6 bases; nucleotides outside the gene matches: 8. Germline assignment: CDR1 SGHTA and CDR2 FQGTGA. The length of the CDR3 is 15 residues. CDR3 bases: TGTGCCAGCAGCCGGACAGGGGGGCGGGTTGATACGCAGTATTTT. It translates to CASSRTGGRVDTQYF.

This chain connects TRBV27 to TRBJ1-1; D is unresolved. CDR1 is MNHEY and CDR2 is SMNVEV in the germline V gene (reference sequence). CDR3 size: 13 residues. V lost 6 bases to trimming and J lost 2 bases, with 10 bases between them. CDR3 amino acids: CASRLTRNTEAFF. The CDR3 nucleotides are TGTGCCAGCAGATTAACCAGAAACACTGAAGCTTTCTTT.

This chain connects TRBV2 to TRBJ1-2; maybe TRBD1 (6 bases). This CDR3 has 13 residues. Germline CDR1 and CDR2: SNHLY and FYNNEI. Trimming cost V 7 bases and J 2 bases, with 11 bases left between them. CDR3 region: CASTPGQNYGYTF. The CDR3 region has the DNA TGTGCCAGCACCCCAGGACAGAACTATGGCTACACCTTC.